This entry concerns a single TCR beta chain. Antigen specificity is unknown. Overlapping HIV-1 Gag 15-mer peptides at roughly 1 ug per peptide per mL were used. Responding CD4+ T cells were sorted by upregulation of both CD40 ligand and CD69. PBMCs were depleted of CD8+ T cells before stimulation. This sample is drawn from a study of persistence of HIV-infected CD4 T cells. V was pared by 0 bases and J by 10 bases, with 10 bases of the junction left unmatched. Germline V lookup: CDR1 SGHRS, CDR2 YFSETQ. The length of the CDR3 is 16 residues. Sequencing used immunoSEQ version 4 in survey mode. Profiling relied on immunoSEQ multiplex PCR, and the TCRdb table lists in-frame clones only, not all of them. The sample records 20,000 to 25,000 clones, roughly 70% being singletons.

The source of this sequence is an adult man with HIV who was CMV-seropositive. Sample: CD4+ T cells sorted from PBMCs after approximately 20-hour stimulation, taken from a patient who received antiretroviral therapy. The chain employs TRBV5-1 and TRBJ1-6; TRBD1 agrees at 7 bases. The CDR3 loop is CASSLDSQGDVSPLHF. For the CDR3, the DNA is TGCGCCAGCAGCTTGGATTCCCAGGGGGATGTCTCACCCCTCCACTTT.